The 9 T cell receptor beta chains in this list originate from one sample, sequenced in a study of identical twins. TCRdb ran MiXCR on the 5' RACE reads and lists one entry per CDR3 protein. This table holds about 1.7 million distinct CDR3 sequences, about 31% found once. The sequenced material came from cord blood. Receptors were obtained from a newborn girl in good health.

This clonotype was seen only a few times. The chain is built from TRBV3-1 and TRBJ2-1; tentative D call: TRBD1 (7 bases). V was trimmed by 1 base and J by 8 bases, leaving 39 bases between them. In germline, CDR1 is LGHDT, CDR2 YNNKEL (reference sequence). The CDR3 consists of 23 residues. CDR3: CASSQVPEDFLRSGGGRKDEQFF. DNA of the CDR3: TGTGCCAGCAGCCAAGTCCCCGAGGACTTCCTTCGTAGCGGAGGGGGCCGGAAGGATGAGCAGTTCTTC.

Comments on this clonotype: One end of the junction varies from germline; a read error may be responsible. The chain couples TRBV15 to TRBJ2-1; the D gene could be TRBD1 or TRBD2 (6 bases each). CDR3 length: 16 residues. CDR1 and CDR2 (germline): LNHNV, YYDKDF (reference sequence). In DNA, the CDR3 is TGTGCCACCAACAGAGGTAGACAGGTGCGGGACCATGAGCAGTTCTTC. This translates into CATNRGRQVRDHEQFF.

This clonotype has a handful of counts. This sequence joins TRBV20-1 and TRBJ1-5; 8 bases match TRBD1. The CDR3 sequence is 17 residues long. Germline V gives CDR1 DFQATT, CDR2 SNEGSKA (reference sequence). The junction had 14 bases not matched to a gene; V was cut back by 5 bases and J by 2 bases. CDR3 region: CSAAAPTGEVGNQPQHF. CDR3 coding DNA: TGCAGTGCTGCGGCCCCGACAGGGGAGGTCGGCAATCAGCCCCAGCATTTT.

This clonotype has just a few counts. This rearrangement joins TRBV12-3 or TRBV12-4 to TRBJ2-3; 15 bases are a match to TRBD2. CDR3 length: 16 residues. Trimming removed 3 bases from V and 4 bases from J; junction bases left unmatched: 2. As DNA, the CDR3 is TGTGCCAGCAGTTTCGGACTAGCGGGAGGGCCAGATACGCAGTATTTT. It is translated as CASSFGLAGGPDTQYF.

About this clonotype: One base away lies a much larger clone, so this may be a sequencing read error. This chain connects TRBV10-3 to TRBJ2-1, with 8 bases identical to TRBD2. With the DNA end fitting TRBJ2-7 better, the J assignment may be wrong. The CDR3 length is 14 residues. Germline V gene lookup returns CDR1 ENHRY and CDR2 SYGVKD. The CDR3 spells CAISGTSSYNEQYF. DNA of the CDR3: TGTGCCATCAGTGGGACTAGCTCCTACAATGAGCAGTACTTC.

This clonotype was seen a few times. CDR3 sequence: CASRNPGGIGYTF. CDR3 sequence (DNA): TGTGCCAGCAGAAACCCGGGGGGTATTGGCTACACCTTC. The chain recombines TRBV6-1 with TRBJ1-2; D perhaps matches TRBD1 (5 bases). Germline-derived CDR1 and CDR2 are MNHNS and SASEGT. This CDR3 has 13 residues. Trimming left V 6 bases short and J 7 bases short, with 15 bases between.

The chain employs TRBV12-3 or TRBV12-4 and TRBJ2-7; D unresolved. V was clipped by 6 bases and J by 7 bases, with 22 bases between them. The CDR3 contains 15 residues. CDR3 in DNA: TGTGCCAGCAGCCTGTGGCTACCCAACTACAATGAGCAGTACTTC. Translation: CASSLWLPNYNEQYF.

The chain combines TRBV20-1 with TRBJ2-1, with 10 positions matching TRBD2. V was pared by 8 bases and J by 3 bases, with 7 bases of the junction left unmatched. Germline V gene lookup returns CDR1 DFQATT and CDR2 SNEGSKA (reference sequence). The CDR3 runs to 14 residues. In DNA, the CDR3 is TGCAGTCCGAAGGGACTAGCGTACTACAATGAGCAGTTCTTC. Translated, it gives CSPKGLAYYNEQFF.

This chain connects TRBV28 to TRBJ2-5, with a possible D match to TRBD1 (5 bases). The CDR3 totals 15 residues. Germline CDR1 MDHEN, CDR2 SYDVKM. Trimming pared 1 base from V and 5 bases from J, leaving 14 bases between. The CDR3 DNA reads TGTGCCAGCAGTTTATTTGGCAGGGATGGTGAGACCCAGTACTTC. It translates to CASSLFGRDGETQYF. Supplemented by reference TRBV28 and TRBJ2-5, the full variable domain reads DVKVTQSSRYLVKRTGEKVFLECVQDMDHENMFWYRQDPGLGLRLIYFSYDVKMKEKGDIPEGYSVSREKKERFSLILESASTNQTSMYLCASSLFGRDGETQYFGPGTRLLVL.